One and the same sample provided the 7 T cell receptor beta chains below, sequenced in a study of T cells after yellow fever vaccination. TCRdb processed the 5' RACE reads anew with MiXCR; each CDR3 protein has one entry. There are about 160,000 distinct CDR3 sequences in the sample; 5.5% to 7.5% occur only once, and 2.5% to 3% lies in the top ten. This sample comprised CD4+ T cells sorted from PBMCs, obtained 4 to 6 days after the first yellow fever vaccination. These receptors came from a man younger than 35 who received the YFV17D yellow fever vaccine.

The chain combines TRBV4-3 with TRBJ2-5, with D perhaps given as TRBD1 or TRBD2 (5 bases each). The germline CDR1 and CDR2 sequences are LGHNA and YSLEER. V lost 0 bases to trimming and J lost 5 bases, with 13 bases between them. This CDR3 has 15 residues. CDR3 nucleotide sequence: TGCGCCAGCAGCCAAGATCTGTTCGGGGCCGAGACCCAGTACTTC. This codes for CASSQDLFGAETQYF.

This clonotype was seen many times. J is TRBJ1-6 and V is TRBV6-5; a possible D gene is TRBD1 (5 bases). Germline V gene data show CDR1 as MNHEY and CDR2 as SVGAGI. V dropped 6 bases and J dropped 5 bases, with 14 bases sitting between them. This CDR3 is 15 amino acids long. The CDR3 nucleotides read TGTGCCAGCAGCGCAGTAGGGGTGCATAATTCACCCCTCCACTTT. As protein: CASSAVGVHNSPLHF.

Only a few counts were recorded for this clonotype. In DNA form, the CDR3 reads TGTGCCAGCAGCCAAGAAGTAAACTATGGCTACACCTTC. It encodes CASSQEVNYGYTF. The rearrangement links TRBV3-1 to TRBJ1-2; D not resolved. Trimming left V 0 bases short and J 2 bases short, with 4 bases between. In germline, CDR1 is LGHDT, CDR2 YNNKEL (reference sequence). The CDR3 is 13 amino acids.

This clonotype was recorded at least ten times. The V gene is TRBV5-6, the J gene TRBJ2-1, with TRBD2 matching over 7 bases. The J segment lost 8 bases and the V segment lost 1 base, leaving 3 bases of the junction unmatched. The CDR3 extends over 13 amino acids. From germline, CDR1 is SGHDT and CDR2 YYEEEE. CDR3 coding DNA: TGTGCCAGCAGCTTGATACGGGGGGATGAGCAGTTCTTC. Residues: CASSLIRGDEQFF.

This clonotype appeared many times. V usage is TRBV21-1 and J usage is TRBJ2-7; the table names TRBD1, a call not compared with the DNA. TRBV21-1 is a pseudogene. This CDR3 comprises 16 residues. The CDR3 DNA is TGTGCCAGCAGCATTGGGACAGGGAAGAGGTACTACGAGCAGTACTTC. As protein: CASSIGTGKRYYEQYF.

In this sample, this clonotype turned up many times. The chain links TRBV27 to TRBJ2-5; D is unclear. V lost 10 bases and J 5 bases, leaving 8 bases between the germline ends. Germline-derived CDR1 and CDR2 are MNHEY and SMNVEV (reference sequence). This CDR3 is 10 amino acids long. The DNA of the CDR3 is TGTGCCACCGGGCGGGAGACCCAGTACTTC. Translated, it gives CATGRETQYF.

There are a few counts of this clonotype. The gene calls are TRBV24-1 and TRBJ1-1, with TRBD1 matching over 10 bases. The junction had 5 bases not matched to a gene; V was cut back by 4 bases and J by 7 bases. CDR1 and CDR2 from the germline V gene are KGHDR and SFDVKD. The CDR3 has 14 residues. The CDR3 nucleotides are TGTGCCACCAGTGACTCCGGGACAGGGGTTGAAGCTTTCTTT. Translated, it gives CATSDSGTGVEAFF.